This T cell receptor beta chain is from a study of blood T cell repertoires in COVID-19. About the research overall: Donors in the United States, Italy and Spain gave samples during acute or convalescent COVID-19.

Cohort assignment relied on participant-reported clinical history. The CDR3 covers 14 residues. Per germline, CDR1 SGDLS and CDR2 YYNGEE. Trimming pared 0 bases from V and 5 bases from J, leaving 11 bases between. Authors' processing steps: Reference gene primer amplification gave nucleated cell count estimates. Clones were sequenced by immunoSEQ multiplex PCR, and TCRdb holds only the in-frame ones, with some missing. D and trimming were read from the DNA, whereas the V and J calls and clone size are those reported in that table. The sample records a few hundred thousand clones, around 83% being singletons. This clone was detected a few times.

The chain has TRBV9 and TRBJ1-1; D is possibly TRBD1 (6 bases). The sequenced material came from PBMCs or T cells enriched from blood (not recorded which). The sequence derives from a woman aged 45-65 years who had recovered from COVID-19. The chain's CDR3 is CASSVGPTGTEAFF. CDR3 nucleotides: TGTGCCAGCAGCGTAGGCCCTACAGGGACTGAAGCTTTCTTT.